This T cell receptor beta chain was sequenced for a study of T cell clonotyping in hematopoietic cell transplantation. Whole-study findings and limits: After transplant, recipient diversity fell while pathologically expanded clonotypes grew through day 180.

The repertoire was sequenced with immunoSEQ multiplex PCR; TCRdb's copy has only in-frame clones and lacks some. The profile covers about 41,000 clones, with 95% appearing a single time and 0.95% taken by the ten largest. This clone was picked up one time. The antigen is not known. Trimming removed 0 bases from V and 4 bases from J, with 13 bases in between. Per germline, CDR1 SGHNT and CDR2 YYREEE (reference sequence). This CDR3 has 15 amino acids. The TCR comes from a young man in good health. Some clones in this sample may be carry-over from other donors' samples. Input material: peripheral blood mononuclear cells. The V gene is TRBV5-4, the J gene TRBJ1-2, with unresolved D. CDR3 in amino acids: CASSLASRSIYGYTF. The CDR3 nucleotides read TGTGCCAGCAGCTTGGCCTCCCGCTCGATCTATGGCTACACCTTC.